This T cell receptor (beta chain) was recorded in a study of blood T cell repertoires in COVID-19. For the study at large: Samples representing acute and convalescent COVID-19 were sourced from the United States, Italy and Spain. The analysed material was cDNA or gDNA that came from T cells, B-cell-depleted T cells, or PBMCs.

CDR1 MDHEN and CDR2 SYDVKM come from the germline V gene. This CDR3 contains 15 residues. V lost 11 bases, J lost 0 bases, and 12 bases stayed unmatched. Original data processing: Estimates of nucleated cell counts were drawn from the amplification of reference gene primers. The data were produced by immunoSEQ multiplex PCR, yet TCRdb's version contains in-frame clones alone and is incomplete. D and trimming were read from the DNA, whereas the V and J calls and clone size are those reported in that table. The repertoire consists of approximately 140,000 clones, with over 80% occurring once and the leading ten covering approximately 2.7%.

This receptor was obtained from a middle-aged woman with active or convalescent COVID-19. The rearrangement uses TRBV28 and TRBJ1-2; 7 positions agree with TRBD1. The specimen was peripheral blood. This CDR3 reads CASSPEGTANYGYTF. CDR3 coding DNA: TGTGCCTCAAGCCCAGAAGGGACAGCTAACTATGGCTACACCTTC.